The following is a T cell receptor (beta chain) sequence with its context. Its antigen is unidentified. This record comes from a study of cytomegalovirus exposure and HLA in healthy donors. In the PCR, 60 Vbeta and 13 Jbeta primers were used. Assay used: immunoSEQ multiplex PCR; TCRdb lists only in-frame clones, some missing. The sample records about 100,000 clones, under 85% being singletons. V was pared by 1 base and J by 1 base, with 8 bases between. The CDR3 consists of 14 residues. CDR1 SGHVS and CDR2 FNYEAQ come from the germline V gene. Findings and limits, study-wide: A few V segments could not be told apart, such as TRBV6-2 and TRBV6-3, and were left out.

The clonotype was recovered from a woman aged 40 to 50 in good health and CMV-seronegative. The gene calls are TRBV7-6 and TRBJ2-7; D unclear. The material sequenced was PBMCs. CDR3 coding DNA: TGTGCCAGCAGCTTAGGCCACCTATCCTACGAGCAGTACTTC. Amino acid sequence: CASSLGHLSYEQYF.